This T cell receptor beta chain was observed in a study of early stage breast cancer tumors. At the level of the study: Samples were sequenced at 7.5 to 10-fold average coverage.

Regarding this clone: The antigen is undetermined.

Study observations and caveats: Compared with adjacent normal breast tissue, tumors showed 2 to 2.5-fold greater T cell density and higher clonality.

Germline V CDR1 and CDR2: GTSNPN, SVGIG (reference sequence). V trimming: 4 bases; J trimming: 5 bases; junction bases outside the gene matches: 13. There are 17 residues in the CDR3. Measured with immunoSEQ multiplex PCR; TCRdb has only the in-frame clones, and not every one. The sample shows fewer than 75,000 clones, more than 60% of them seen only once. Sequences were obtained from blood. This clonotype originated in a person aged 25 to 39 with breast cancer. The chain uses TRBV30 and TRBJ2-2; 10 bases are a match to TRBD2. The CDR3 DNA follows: TGTGCCTGGACGCGGGGGGGGACTAGCGTAGCGACCGGGGAGCTGTTTTTT. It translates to CAWTRGGTSVATGELFF.